These T cell receptor beta chains were read from a single sample in a study of beta chain features in type 1 diabetes. Assay: immunoSEQ multiplex PCR; the TCRdb copy retains only in-frame clones and omits some. There are under 950,000 clones in the sample; 17% occur only once, and around 0.02% lies in the top ten. The sequenced sample consisted of naive CD4+ T cells from blood. These TCRs come from a woman younger than 35 in good health. Both conserved end residues are part of each CDR3. The D gene is left open where the match is weak. Clone size is not always given. Where it is, it says once, few, many or a class for expanded clones.

abundance: few; d_gene: -; v_gene: TRBV4-3; j_gene: TRBJ2-1; CDR3aa: CASSQDLTGGDPEQFF; CDR3nt: TGCGCCAGCAGCCAAGATCTGACAGGAGGGGATCCTGAGCAGTTCTTC
abundance: few; d_gene: -; v_gene: TRBV19; j_gene: TRBJ1-1; CDR3aa: CASRPRGSEAFF; CDR3nt: TGTGCCAGTAGACCCAGGGGATCTGAAGCTTTCTTT
abundance: -; d_gene: -; v_gene: TRBV7-3; j_gene: TRBJ2-5; CDR3aa: CASSSGHLGETQYF; CDR3nt: TGTGCCAGCAGCTCGGGACATCTAGGAGAGACCCAGTACTTC
abundance: few; d_gene: TRBD1; v_gene: TRBV7-9; j_gene: TRBJ1-2; CDR3aa: CASSSGQGANYGYTF; CDR3nt: TGTGCCAGCAGCTCCGGACAGGGGGCTAACTATGGCTACACCTTC
abundance: few; d_gene: -; v_gene: TRBV4-3; j_gene: TRBJ1-3; CDR3aa: CASSQDHAGRDGNTIYF; CDR3nt: TGCGCCAGCAGCCAAGATCACGCCGGCAGGGATGGAAACACCATATATTTT
abundance: -; d_gene: -; v_gene: TRBV4-3; j_gene: TRBJ2-1; CDR3aa: CASSQEPNNEQFF; CDR3nt: TGCGCCAGCAGCCAAGAACCGAACAATGAGCAGTTCTTC
abundance: -; d_gene: -; v_gene: TRBV10-3; j_gene: TRBJ1-5; CDR3aa: CATRDTDQPQHF; CDR3nt: TGTGCCACCAGGGACACTGATCAGCCCCAGCATTTT
abundance: few; d_gene: TRBD2; v_gene: TRBV27; j_gene: TRBJ2-1; CDR3aa: CASRRTSEYNEQFF; CDR3nt: TGTGCCAGCAGACGGACTAGCGAATACAATGAGCAGTTCTTC
abundance: few; d_gene: -; v_gene: TRBV21-1; j_gene: TRBJ1-5; CDR3aa: CASSNFSQPGTGGEQPQHF; CDR3nt: TGTGCCAGCAGCAATTTTTCCCAACCTGGGACAGGGGGCGAGCAGCCCCAGCATTTT
abundance: few; d_gene: -; v_gene: TRBV6-6; j_gene: TRBJ2-4; CDR3aa: CASSYGGAKNIQYF; CDR3nt: TGTGCCAGCAGTTACGGGGGAGCCAAAAACATTCAGTACTTC
abundance: -; d_gene: -; v_gene: TRBV10-3; j_gene: TRBJ2-7; CDR3aa: CAISESIRNNEQYF; CDR3nt: TGTGCCATCAGTGAGTCTATACGGAACAACGAGCAGTACTTC
abundance: few; d_gene: TRBD2; v_gene: TRBV4-3; j_gene: TRBJ2-5; CDR3aa: CASSYGLAGRETQYF; CDR3nt: TGCGCCAGCAGCTATGGACTAGCGGGAAGAGAGACCCAGTACTTC
abundance: -; d_gene: TRBD2; v_gene: TRBV5-4; j_gene: TRBJ2-1; CDR3aa: CASSTGTSGSTEQFF; CDR3nt: TGTGCCAGCAGCACGGGGACTAGCGGGAGCACTGAGCAGTTCTTC
abundance: -; d_gene: -; v_gene: TRBV7-2; j_gene: TRBJ2-7; CDR3aa: CASSLVRVTYEQYF; CDR3nt: TGTGCCAGCAGCTTAGTTCGGGTCACCTACGAGCAGTACTTC
abundance: few; d_gene: TRBD1; v_gene: TRBV4-1; j_gene: TRBJ2-7; CDR3aa: CASSLPGQGAGEQYF; CDR3nt: TGCGCCAGCAGCCTACCGGGACAGGGGGCCGGCGAGCAGTACTTC
abundance: few; d_gene: TRBD1; v_gene: TRBV29-1; j_gene: TRBJ2-7; CDR3aa: CSATPGQGRPNEQYF; CDR3nt: TGCAGCGCTACTCCGGGACAGGGGAGGCCGAACGAGCAGTACTTC
abundance: -; d_gene: TRBD1; v_gene: TRBV11-1; j_gene: TRBJ2-6; CDR3aa: CASSLAQGITGANVLTF; CDR3nt: TGTGCCAGCAGCTTAGCACAGGGGATCACCGGGGCCAACGTCCTGACTTTC
abundance: -; d_gene: TRBD1; v_gene: TRBV5-1; j_gene: TRBJ2-2; CDR3aa: CASSLETGSIGELFF; CDR3nt: TGCGCCAGCAGCTTGGAGACAGGGTCCATCGGGGAGCTGTTTTTT
abundance: few; d_gene: -; v_gene: TRBV7-9; j_gene: TRBJ2-3; CDR3aa: CASSFGGGSSDTQYF; CDR3nt: TGTGCCAGCAGCTTCGGGGGTGGTAGCTCGGATACGCAGTATTTT
abundance: -; d_gene: TRBD1; v_gene: TRBV18; j_gene: TRBJ1-5; CDR3aa: CASSTDRDYQPQHF; CDR3nt: TGTGCCAGCTCAACTGACAGGGACTATCAGCCCCAGCATTTT
abundance: -; d_gene: -; v_gene: TRBV14; j_gene: TRBJ1-3; CDR3aa: CASSQNYRVSGNTIYF; CDR3nt: TGTGCCAGCAGCCAAAATTATCGTGTCTCTGGAAACACCATATATTTT
abundance: few; d_gene: TRBD2; v_gene: TRBV4-1; j_gene: TRBJ2-4; CDR3aa: CASSQDGLAGARRYF; CDR3nt: TGCGCCAGCAGCCAAGATGGTCTAGCGGGAGCCCGCCGGTACTTC
abundance: -; d_gene: TRBD1; v_gene: TRBV28; j_gene: TRBJ1-1; CDR3aa: CASSFLGQGGYMNTEAFF; CDR3nt: TGTGCCAGCAGTTTTCTGGGACAGGGGGGTTACATGAACACTGAAGCTTTCTTT
abundance: few; d_gene: -; v_gene: TRBV18; j_gene: TRBJ2-3; CDR3aa: CASSTTIAGTDTQYF; CDR3nt: TGTGCCAGCTCAACCACCATAGCGGGCACAGATACGCAGTATTTT
abundance: -; d_gene: TRBD2; v_gene: TRBV6-6; j_gene: TRBJ2-1; CDR3aa: CASSGSGLGNNEQFF; CDR3nt: TGTGCCAGCAGTGGATCGGGACTAGGGAACAATGAGCAGTTCTTC
abundance: -; d_gene: -; v_gene: TRBV4-3; j_gene: TRBJ2-5; CDR3aa: CASSQGVTRGQETQYF; CDR3nt: TGCGCCAGCAGCCAAGGGGTTACTAGGGGCCAGGAGACCCAGTACTTC
abundance: few; d_gene: -; v_gene: TRBV7-2; j_gene: TRBJ1-2; CDR3aa: CASSESTANYGYTF; CDR3nt: TGTGCCAGCAGCGAAAGTACAGCAAACTATGGCTACACCTTC
abundance: few; d_gene: TRBD2; v_gene: TRBV19; j_gene: TRBJ2-2; CDR3aa: CASRGLAGVGELFF; CDR3nt: TGTGCCAGTAGGGGACTAGCGGGAGTCGGGGAGCTGTTTTTT
abundance: -; d_gene: TRBD1; v_gene: TRBV18; j_gene: TRBJ2-7; CDR3aa: CASSPGQPPLYEQYF; CDR3nt: TGTGCCAGCTCACCGGGACAGCCGCCACTCTACGAGCAGTACTTC
abundance: few; d_gene: -; v_gene: TRBV21-1; j_gene: TRBJ1-5; CDR3aa: CASSSQGGVIGNQPQHF; CDR3nt: TGTGCCAGCAGCTCCCAAGGGGGGGTGATTGGCAATCAGCCCCAGCATTTT
abundance: -; d_gene: -; v_gene: TRBV7-8; j_gene: TRBJ1-4; CDR3aa: CASKVLATNEKLFF; CDR3nt: TGTGCCAGCAAAGTTCTGGCAACTAATGAAAAACTGTTTTTT
abundance: -; d_gene: -; v_gene: TRBV7-9; j_gene: TRBJ2-2; CDR3aa: CASSLSQGLTGELFF; CDR3nt: TGTGCCAGCAGCTTATCCCAGGGACTCACCGGGGAGCTGTTTTTT